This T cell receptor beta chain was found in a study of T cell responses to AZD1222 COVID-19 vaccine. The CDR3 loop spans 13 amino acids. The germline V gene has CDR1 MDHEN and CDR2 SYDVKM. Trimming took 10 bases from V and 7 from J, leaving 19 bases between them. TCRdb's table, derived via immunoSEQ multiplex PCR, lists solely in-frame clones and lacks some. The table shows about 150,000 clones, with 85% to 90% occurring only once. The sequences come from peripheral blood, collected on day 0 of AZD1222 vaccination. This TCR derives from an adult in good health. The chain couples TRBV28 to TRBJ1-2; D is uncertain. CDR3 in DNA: TGTGCCATAGAGTATCGGTGGGTGGGTGGCTACACCTTC. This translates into CAIEYRWVGGYTF.